These 20 T cell receptor beta chains came from one sample sequenced in a study of cytomegalovirus exposure and HLA in healthy donors. The PCR ran on 60 Vbeta and 13 Jbeta primers. TCRdb keeps only in-frame clones here, not all; method: immunoSEQ multiplex PCR. The repertoire holds about 200,000 clones, with about 70% as singletons. Material for sequencing was PBMCs. The receptor set was obtained from a man in his forties in good health and CMV-seropositive.

J is TRBJ1-2 and V is TRBV5-4; 9 positions agree with TRBD1. Germline loops: CDR1 SGHNT, CDR2 YYREEE (reference sequence). Germline trimming cut 7 bases from V and 8 bases from J; bases unmatched to any gene: 12. The CDR3 spans 14 residues. As DNA, the CDR3 is TGTGCCAGCTGTCCCACAGGGGGCGAGGGCGGCTACACCTTC. It codes for CASCPTGGEGGYTF.

This clone was seen only once. This chain links TRBV7-9 with TRBJ2-7; 7 positions agree with TRBD1. The germline V gene encodes CDR1 SEHNR and CDR2 FQNEAQ (reference sequence). V shed 1 base and J 2 bases; nucleotides not matched to a gene: 5. The CDR3 runs 15 residues. The DNA for the CDR3 is TGTGCCAGCAGCTTAGTTAGGGGGCGCGCCTACGAGCAGTACTTC. Its protein product is CASSLVRGRAYEQYF.

The chain employs TRBV4-1 and TRBJ2-7; 12 bases fit TRBD2. V dropped 5 bases and J dropped 3; count of bases not matched to a gene: 5. CDR3 length: 15 residues. Germline loops: CDR1 MGHRA, CDR2 YSYEKL. CDR3 loop: CASSGRLAGDYEQYF. CDR3 bases: TGCGCCAGCAGCGGCCGACTAGCGGGGGACTACGAGCAGTACTTC.

The CDR3 nucleotides read TGTGCCAGCAGCCAAGACCCAGGAGGAGCTGAAGCTTTCTTT. This gives the protein CASSQDPGGAEAFF. J is TRBJ1-1 and V is TRBV4-2; no clear D gene. Trimming took 0 bases from V and 6 from J, leaving 11 bases between them. Germline loops: CDR1 LGHNA, CDR2 YNFKEQ. This CDR3 has 14 residues.

The chain is built from TRBV19 and TRBJ1-1; D not resolved. Trimming removed 7 bases at V and 1 base at J, with 10 bases between. The germline V gene encodes CDR1 LNHDA and CDR2 SQIVND (reference sequence). The CDR3 is 13 amino acids. As DNA, the CDR3 is TGTGCCAGTACCGATCGTAGGAACACTGAAGCTTTCTTT. Residues: CASTDRRNTEAFF. Combining the CDR3 with reference TRBV19 and TRBJ1-1 gives the whole variable domain DGGITQSPKYLFRKEGQNVTLSCEQNLNHDAMYWYRQDPGQGLRLIYYSQIVNDFQKGDIAEGYSVSREKKESFPLTVTSAQKNPTAFYLCASTDRRNTEAFFGQGTRLTVV.

V and J are TRBV9 and TRBJ2-2; 10 positions agree with TRBD1. Germline V gene sequence: CDR1 SGDLS, CDR2 YYNGEE. V gave up 2 bases and J gave up 5 bases; unmatched junction bases: 3. The CDR3 extends over 15 amino acids. DNA of the CDR3: TGTGCCAGCAGCGTGGGGACAGGGGAAACCGGGGAGCTGTTTTTT. Its translation is CASSVGTGETGELFF.

J is TRBJ1-6 and V is TRBV2; no clear D. In germline, CDR1 is SNHLY, CDR2 FYNNEI. Between the trimmed V and J ends, which lost 0 bases and 3 bases, there was a span of 9 bases. This CDR3 comprises 16 residues. This CDR3 is CASSEATGSYNSPLHF. The CDR3 DNA follows: TGTGCCAGCAGTGAAGCGACTGGGAGCTATAATTCACCCCTCCACTTT.

The chain recombines TRBV25-1 with TRBJ2-3; TRBD1 aligns across 10 bases. The CDR3 is 15 residues long. From germline, CDR1 is MGHDK and CDR2 SYGVNS. J was trimmed by 3 bases and V by 4 bases; bases with no gene match: 4. CDR3 in amino acids: CASSVPGQGTDTQYF. CDR3 bases: TGTGCCAGCAGTGTACCGGGACAGGGGACAGATACGCAGTATTTT.

This clone was observed once. This chain uses TRBV15 with TRBJ2-6; D may be TRBD2 (5 bases). Trimming took off 5 bases at V and 3 bases at J, with 14 bases between the two ends. The CDR3 is 16 amino acids. Germline V gene sequence: CDR1 LNHNV, CDR2 YYDKDF (reference sequence). The CDR3 nucleotides are TGTGCCACCAGCCCTCAAGAAGGGAGTGGGGCCAACGTCCTGACTTTC. Residues: CATSPQEGSGANVLTF.

The chain couples TRBV20-1 to TRBJ2-7; 7 bases agree with TRBD1. The germline V gene has CDR1 DFQATT and CDR2 SNEGSKA (reference sequence). Germline trimming cut 6 bases from V and 3 bases from J; bases unmatched to any gene: 2. CDR3 length equals 11 residues. This chain's CDR3 is CSAWDSYEQYF. In nucleotides, the CDR3 is TGCAGTGCGTGGGACAGCTACGAGCAGTACTTC.

V usage is TRBV2 and J usage is TRBJ2-5; 7 bases map to TRBD2. The junction had 6 bases not matched to a gene; V was cut back by 7 bases and J by 7 bases. This CDR3 comprises 12 residues. Germline V CDR1 and CDR2: SNHLY, FYNNEI. The CDR3 spells CASIRGEGTQYF. CDR3 in DNA: TGTGCCAGCATCCGGGGGGAGGGGACCCAGTACTTC.

This clone was picked up a small number of times. The chain uses TRBV11-3 and TRBJ1-1, with D uncertain. This CDR3 contains 13 residues. Per germline, CDR1 SGHNT and CDR2 YENEEA. V lost 4 bases and J 9 bases, leaving 15 bases between the germline ends. The CDR3: CASSSGSRVQAFF. The DNA for the CDR3 is TGTGCCAGCAGCTCAGGATCGAGGGTACAAGCTTTCTTT.

The J gene is TRBJ1-2, the V gene TRBV29-1; D not resolved. This CDR3 is 11 amino acids long. Deletions cut 4 bases from V and 0 bases from J, with 3 bases between. Germline V gene lookup returns CDR1 SQVTM and CDR2 ANQGSEA. CDR3 amino acids: CSVAANYGYTF. The CDR3 DNA is TGCAGCGTTGCCGCTAACTATGGCTACACCTTC.

The chain combines TRBV28 with TRBJ2-1; the D is unclear. This CDR3 region has 14 residues. Germline lookup yields CDR1 MDHEN and CDR2 SYDVKM. Trimming removed 6 bases from V and 5 bases from J, with 14 bases in between. The CDR3, as DNA: TGTGCCAGCAGCCCTTTGGCTCCGAACAATGAGCAGTTCTTC. Its translation: CASSPLAPNNEQFF.

The V call is TRBV4-1, the J call TRBJ2-7, with 9 bases lining up with TRBD1. The CDR3 is 16 amino acids. V was clipped by 0 bases and J by 0 bases; unmatched bases: 3. Germline CDR1 and CDR2: MGHRA and YSYEKL. The CDR3, as DNA: TGCGCCAGCAGCCAAGATAGGACAGGGGCCTCCTACGAGCAGTACTTC. It specifies CASSQDRTGASYEQYF.

The chain joins TRBV7-9 to TRBJ1-2; D is ambiguous. The length of the CDR3 is 13 residues. V gave up 0 bases and J gave up 5 bases, with 7 bases separating them. Looked up from germline, CDR1 is SEHNR and CDR2 is FQNEAQ (reference sequence). Here the CDR3 DNA reads TGTGCCAGCAGCTTAGCACGGGAATATGGCTACACCTTC. Residues: CASSLAREYGYTF.

The rearrangement joins TRBV19 to TRBJ1-5; 7 bases line up with TRBD1. Unmatched junction bases numbered 9, after V lost 5 bases and J lost 5 bases. Germline assignment: CDR1 LNHDA and CDR2 SQIVND (reference sequence). CDR3 length: 15 amino acids. CDR3 sequence: CASSLPTGHHQPQHF. Written as DNA, the CDR3 is TGTGCCAGTAGTCTACCGACAGGGCACCATCAGCCCCAGCATTTT.

This clone is a singleton in its sample. The rearrangement links TRBV23-1 to TRBJ2-3; D is possibly TRBD2 (5 bases). TRBV23-1 is an ORF; its function is uncertain. The CDR3 has 16 residues. V lost 3 bases, J lost 4 bases, and 17 bases lay in between. The chain's CDR3 is CASSHPPGRRADTQYF. The CDR3 coding sequence is TGCGCCAGCAGTCACCCTCCGGGCAGGCGGGCAGATACGCAGTATTTT.

The rearrangement joins TRBV19 to TRBJ1-5; weak D call: TRBD1 (5 bases). The V end lost 10 bases, the J end lost 0 bases, and 13 bases lay between the germline ends. Germline CDR1 reads LNHDA; CDR2 reads SQIVND (reference sequence). The CDR3 extends over 14 amino acids. CDR3 nucleotides: TGTGCCACCTCAGGGACTTTTAGCAATCAGCCCCAGCATTTT. Its protein is CATSGTFSNQPQHF.

V and J are TRBV11-2 and TRBJ1-1; D unresolved. The CDR3 spans 12 residues. Per the germline V gene, CDR1 is SGHAT and CDR2 is FQNNGV. Trimming removed 6 bases at V and 1 base at J, with 6 bases between. The CDR3 is CASSFQNTEAFF. The CDR3 DNA reads as TGTGCCAGCAGTTTTCAGAACACTGAAGCTTTCTTT.